This T cell receptor (beta chain) appears in the sequencing data of a study of blood T cell repertoires in COVID-19. About the research overall: Sites in the United States, Italy and Spain provided acute and convalescent COVID-19 samples. PBMCs, B-cell-depleted T cells, or T cells provided the cDNA or gDNA that made up the material.

Source study methods: Scientists estimated how many nucleated cells there were by amplifying reference gene primers. This table comes from immunoSEQ multiplex PCR, and its TCRdb copy is limited to in-frame clones, with some not included. The V and J calls and clone size come from that table; D and trimming were worked out from the DNA. The data contain some 160,000 clones, roughly 91% of them singletons. CDR1 is MNHEY and CDR2 is SMNVEV in the germline V gene (reference sequence). Trimming shortened V by 5 bases and J by 3 bases, and 14 bases separated the two germline ends. The CDR3 sequence is 14 residues long.

Material: peripheral blood. This rearrangement joins TRBV27 to TRBJ2-7, with a tentative D call TRBD2 (6 bases). The receptor was isolated from a man aged 50 or older who had recovered from COVID-19. CDR3 in DNA: TGTGCCAGCAGTCCAAGCGGGTACGGCTACGAGCAGTACTTC. Its protein product is CASSPSGYGYEQYF.